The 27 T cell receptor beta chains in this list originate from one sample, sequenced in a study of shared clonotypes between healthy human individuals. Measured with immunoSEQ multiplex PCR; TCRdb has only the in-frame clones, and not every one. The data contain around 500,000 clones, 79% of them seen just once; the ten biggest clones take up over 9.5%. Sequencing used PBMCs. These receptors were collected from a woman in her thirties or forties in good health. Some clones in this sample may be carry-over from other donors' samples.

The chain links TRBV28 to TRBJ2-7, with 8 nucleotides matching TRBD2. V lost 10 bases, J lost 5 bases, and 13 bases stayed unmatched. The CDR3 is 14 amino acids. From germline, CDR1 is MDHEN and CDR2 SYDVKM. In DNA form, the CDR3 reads TGTGCCACTTATTTACCGGGACTAGTGAACGAGCAGTACTTC. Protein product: CATYLPGLVNEQYF.

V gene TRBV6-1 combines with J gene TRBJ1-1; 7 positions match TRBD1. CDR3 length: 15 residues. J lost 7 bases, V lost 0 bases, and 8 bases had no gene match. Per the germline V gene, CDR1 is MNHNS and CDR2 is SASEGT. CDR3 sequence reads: CASSEAGGEISEAFF. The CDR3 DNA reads TGTGCCAGCAGTGAAGCAGGGGGCGAAATTAGTGAAGCTTTCTTT.

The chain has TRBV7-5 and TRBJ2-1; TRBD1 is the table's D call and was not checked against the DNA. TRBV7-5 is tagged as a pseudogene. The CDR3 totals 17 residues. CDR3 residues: CVRSSLQGASVWGEQFF. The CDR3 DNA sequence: TGTGTCAGAAGCTCCTTACAGGGGGCTTCCGTATGGGGTGAGCAGTTCTTC.

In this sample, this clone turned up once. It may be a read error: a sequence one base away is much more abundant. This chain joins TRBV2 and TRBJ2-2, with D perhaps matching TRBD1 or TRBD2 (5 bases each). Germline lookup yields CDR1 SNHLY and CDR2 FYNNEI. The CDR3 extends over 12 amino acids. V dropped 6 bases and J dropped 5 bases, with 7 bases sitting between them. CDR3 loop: CASRWGTGELFF. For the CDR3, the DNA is TGTGCCAGCAGGTGGGGGACCGGGGAGCTGTTTTTT.

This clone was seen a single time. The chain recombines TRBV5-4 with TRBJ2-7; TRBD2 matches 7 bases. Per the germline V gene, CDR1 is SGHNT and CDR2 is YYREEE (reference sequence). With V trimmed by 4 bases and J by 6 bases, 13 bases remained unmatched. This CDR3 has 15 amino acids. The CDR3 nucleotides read TGTGCCAGCAGCCCAGGCGGGGGTTCGTATGGCGAGCAGTACTTC. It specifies CASSPGGGSYGEQYF.

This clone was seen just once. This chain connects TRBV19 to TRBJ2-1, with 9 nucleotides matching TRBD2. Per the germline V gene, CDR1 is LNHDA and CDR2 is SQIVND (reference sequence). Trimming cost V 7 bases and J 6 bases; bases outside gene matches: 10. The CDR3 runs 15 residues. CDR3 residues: CASNGRGRGGNEQFF. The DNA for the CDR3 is TGTGCCAGTAACGGCCGCGGGAGGGGTGGCAATGAGCAGTTCTTC.

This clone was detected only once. This CDR3 is CASMTGHEETQYF. In DNA form, the CDR3 reads TGTGCCTCAATGACGGGACATGAAGAGACCCAGTACTTC. The chain recombines TRBV10-3 with TRBJ2-5; maybe TRBD1 (6 bases). From germline, CDR1 is ENHRY and CDR2 SYGVKD. The V end lost 11 bases, the J end lost 3 bases, and 16 bases lay between the germline ends. There are 13 residues in the CDR3.

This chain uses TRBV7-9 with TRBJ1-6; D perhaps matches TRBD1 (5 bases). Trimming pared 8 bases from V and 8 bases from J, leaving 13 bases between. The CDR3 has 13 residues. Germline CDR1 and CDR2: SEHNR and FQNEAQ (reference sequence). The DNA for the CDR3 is TGTGCCAGCTCTTTGCAGGGAGATTCACCCCTCCACTTT. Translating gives CASSLQGDSPLHF.

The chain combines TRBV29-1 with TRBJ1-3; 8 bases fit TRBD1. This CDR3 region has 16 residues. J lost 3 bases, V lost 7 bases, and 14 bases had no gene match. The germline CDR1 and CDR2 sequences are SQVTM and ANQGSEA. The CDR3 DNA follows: TGCAGCGGGCTCAGGGACAGGCTACGTCTTGGAAACACCATATATTTT. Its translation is CSGLRDRLRLGNTIYF.

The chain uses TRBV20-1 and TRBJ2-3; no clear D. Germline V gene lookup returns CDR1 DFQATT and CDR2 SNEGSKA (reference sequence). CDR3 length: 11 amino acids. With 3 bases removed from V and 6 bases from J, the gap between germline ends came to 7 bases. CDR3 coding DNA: TGCAGTGCTAGTTTCGCCGATACGCAGTATTTT. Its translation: CSASFADTQYF.

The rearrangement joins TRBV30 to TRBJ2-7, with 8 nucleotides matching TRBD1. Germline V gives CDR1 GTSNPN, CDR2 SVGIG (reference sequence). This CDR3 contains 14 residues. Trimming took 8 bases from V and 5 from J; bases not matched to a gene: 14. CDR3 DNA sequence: TGTGCCCTGGAGATGACAGGGGCAAAGGACGAGCAGTACTTC. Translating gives CALEMTGAKDEQYF.

The CDR3 protein is CASSVPGLGSEQFF. The CDR3 DNA follows: TGCGCCAGCAGCGTCCCGGGACTAGGCAGTGAGCAGTTCTTC. The chain is built from TRBV10-1 and TRBJ2-1; 8 positions agree with TRBD2. The germline V gene has CDR1 WNHNN and CDR2 SYGVQD (reference sequence). The CDR3 covers 14 residues. Trimming at V came to 6 bases and at J to 9 bases, leaving 10 bases not matched to a gene.

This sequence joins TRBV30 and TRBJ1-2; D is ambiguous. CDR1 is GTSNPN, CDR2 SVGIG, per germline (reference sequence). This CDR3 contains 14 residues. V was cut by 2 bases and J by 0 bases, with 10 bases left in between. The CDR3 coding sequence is TGTGCCTGGAGTCCCTCGGTCCCTAACTATGGCTACACCTTC. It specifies CAWSPSVPNYGYTF.

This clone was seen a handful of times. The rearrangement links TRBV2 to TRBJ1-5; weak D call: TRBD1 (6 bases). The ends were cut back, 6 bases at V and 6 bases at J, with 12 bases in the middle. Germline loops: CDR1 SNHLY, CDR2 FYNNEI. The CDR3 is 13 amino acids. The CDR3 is CASSEGVRQPQHF. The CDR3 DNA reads TGTGCCAGCAGCGAGGGGGTACGTCAGCCCCAGCATTTT.

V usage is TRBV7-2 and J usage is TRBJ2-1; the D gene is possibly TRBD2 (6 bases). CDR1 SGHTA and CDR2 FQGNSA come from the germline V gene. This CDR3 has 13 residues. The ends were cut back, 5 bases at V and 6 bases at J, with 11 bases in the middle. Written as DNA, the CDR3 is TGTGCCAGCAGCCCCGGACTATTCAATGAGCAGTTCTTC. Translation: CASSPGLFNEQFF. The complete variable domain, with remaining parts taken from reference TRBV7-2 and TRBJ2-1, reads GAGVSQSPSNKVTEKGKDVELRCDPISGHTALYWYRQSLGQGLEFLIYFQGNSAPDKSGLPSDRFSAERTGGSVSTLTIQRTQQEDSAVYLCASSPGLFNEQFFGPGTRLTVL.

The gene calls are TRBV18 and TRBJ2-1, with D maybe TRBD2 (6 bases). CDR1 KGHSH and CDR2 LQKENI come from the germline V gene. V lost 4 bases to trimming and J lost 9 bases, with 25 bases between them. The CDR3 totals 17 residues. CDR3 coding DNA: TGTGCCAGCTCACGGTATGCGGGACCTTCACAATTTGGTGAGCAGTTCTTC. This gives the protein CASSRYAGPSQFGEQFF.

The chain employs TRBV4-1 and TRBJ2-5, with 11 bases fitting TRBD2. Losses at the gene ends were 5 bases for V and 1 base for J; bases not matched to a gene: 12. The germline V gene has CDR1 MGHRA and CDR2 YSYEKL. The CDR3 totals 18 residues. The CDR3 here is CASSVRLAGGGPQETQYF. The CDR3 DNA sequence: TGCGCCAGCAGCGTCCGGCTAGCGGGAGGAGGGCCCCAAGAGACCCAGTACTTC.

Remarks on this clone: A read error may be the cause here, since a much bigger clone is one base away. CDR3 sequence (DNA): TGTGCCAGCAGCCCGGGGGTCCAAGAGACCCAGTACTTC. Its translation: CASSPGVQETQYF. The chain combines TRBV7-9 with TRBJ2-5; D might be TRBD2 (6 bases). The CDR3 sequence is 13 residues long. Germline CDR1 SEHNR, CDR2 FQNEAQ (reference sequence). The V and J ends lost 5 bases and 1 base respectively, with 8 bases between them.

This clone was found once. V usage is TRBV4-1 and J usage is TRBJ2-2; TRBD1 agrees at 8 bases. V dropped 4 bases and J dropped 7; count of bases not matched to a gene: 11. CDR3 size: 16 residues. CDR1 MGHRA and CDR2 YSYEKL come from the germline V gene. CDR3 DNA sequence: TGCGCCAGCAGCCGAGCGGGCAGGGGGCCGAACGGGGAGCTGTTTTTT. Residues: CASSRAGRGPNGELFF.

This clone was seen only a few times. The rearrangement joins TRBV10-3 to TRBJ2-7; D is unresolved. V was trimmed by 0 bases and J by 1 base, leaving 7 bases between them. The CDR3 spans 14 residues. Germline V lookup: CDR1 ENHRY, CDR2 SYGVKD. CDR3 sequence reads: CAISESERSYEQYF. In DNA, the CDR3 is TGTGCCATCAGTGAGTCAGAGCGTTCCTACGAGCAGTACTTC.

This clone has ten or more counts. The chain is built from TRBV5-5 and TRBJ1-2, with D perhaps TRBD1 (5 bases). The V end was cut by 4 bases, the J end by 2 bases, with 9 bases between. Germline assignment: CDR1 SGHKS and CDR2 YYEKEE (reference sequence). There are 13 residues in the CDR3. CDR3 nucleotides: TGTGCCAGCAGCCCCAGGGCAAACTATGGCTACACCTTC. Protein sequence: CASSPRANYGYTF.

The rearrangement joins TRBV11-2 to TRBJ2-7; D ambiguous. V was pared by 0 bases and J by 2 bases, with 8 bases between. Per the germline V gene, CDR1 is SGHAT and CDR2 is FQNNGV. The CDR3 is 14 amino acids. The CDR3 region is CASSLDGAAYEQYF. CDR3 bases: TGTGCCAGCAGCTTAGACGGCGCTGCCTACGAGCAGTACTTC.

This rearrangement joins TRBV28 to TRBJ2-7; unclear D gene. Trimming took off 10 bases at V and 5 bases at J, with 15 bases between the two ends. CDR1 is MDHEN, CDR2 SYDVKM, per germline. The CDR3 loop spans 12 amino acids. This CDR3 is CATRVSFHEQYF. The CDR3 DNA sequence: TGTGCCACCCGGGTTAGCTTCCACGAGCAGTACTTC.

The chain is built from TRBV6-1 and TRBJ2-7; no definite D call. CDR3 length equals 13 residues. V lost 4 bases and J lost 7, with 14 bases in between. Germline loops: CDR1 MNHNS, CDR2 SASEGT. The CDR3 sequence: CASSGHTGREQYF. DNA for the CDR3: TGTGCCAGCAGTGGACACACCGGCCGGGAGCAGTACTTC.

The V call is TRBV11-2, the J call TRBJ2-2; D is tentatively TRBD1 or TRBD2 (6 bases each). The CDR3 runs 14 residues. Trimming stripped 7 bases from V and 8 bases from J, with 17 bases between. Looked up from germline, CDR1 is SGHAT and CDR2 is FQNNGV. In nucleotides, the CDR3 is TGTGCCAGCACTCACTGGGGGGCGACTGGGGAGCTGTTTTTT. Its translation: CASTHWGATGELFF.

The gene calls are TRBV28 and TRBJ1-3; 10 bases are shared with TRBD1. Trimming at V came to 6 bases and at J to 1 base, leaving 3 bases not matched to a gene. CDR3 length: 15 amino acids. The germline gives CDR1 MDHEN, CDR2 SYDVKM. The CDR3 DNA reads TGTGCCAGCAGAGACAGGGGGCAATCTGGAAACACCATATATTTT. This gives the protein CASRDRGQSGNTIYF.

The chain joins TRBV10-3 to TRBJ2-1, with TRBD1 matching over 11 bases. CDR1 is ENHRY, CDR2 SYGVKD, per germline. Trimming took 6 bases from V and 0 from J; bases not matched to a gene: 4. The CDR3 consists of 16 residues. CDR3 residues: CAIRGQGGSSYNEQFF. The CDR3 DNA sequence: TGTGCCATCAGGGGACAGGGGGGGAGCTCCTACAATGAGCAGTTCTTC.